The rows below give T cell receptor beta chains drawn from one sample of a study of cytomegalovirus exposure and HLA in healthy donors. Generated by immunoSEQ multiplex PCR, the TCRdb table keeps only in-frame clones and is missing some. Among around 90,000 clones, approximately 79% were seen once, and the ten largest hold 2.7%. Sequencing input: PBMCs. The receptors were gathered from a man aged 30 to 45 in good health and CMV-seronegative. Both conserved end residues are part of each CDR3. The D gene is left open where the match is weak. Rows give clone size only sometimes, using once, few, many, or a class for an expanded clone.

J: TRBJ1-1; V: TRBV5-1; D: .; size: .; DNA: TGCGCCAGCAGCTCAAGACAGGCATGGGACACTGAAGCTTTCTTT; CDR3: CASSSRQAWDTEAFF
J: TRBJ2-3; V: TRBV7-3; D: TRBD2; size: .; DNA: TGTGCCAGCAGCTTCGGGACTAGCGGGGGAGAGCAGTATTTT; CDR3: CASSFGTSGGEQYF
J: TRBJ2-6; V: TRBV19; D: .; size: .; DNA: TGTGCCAGCGAAACAGTCTCTGGGGCCAACGTCCTGACTTTC; CDR3: CASETVSGANVLTF
J: TRBJ1-1; V: TRBV29-1; D: TRBD1; size: .; DNA: TGCAGCGTTAACAGGTACAGGGGGGGTCAGCCTGAAGCTTTCTTT; CDR3: CSVNRYRGGQPEAFF
J: TRBJ2-7; V: TRBV5-1; D: .; size: .; DNA: TGCGCCAGCAGCCTCAAGACAGGGCGGGAGGACGAGCAGTACTTC; CDR3: CASSLKTGREDEQYF
J: TRBJ1-2; V: TRBV5-6; D: .; size: .; DNA: TGTGCCAGCAGCTTGGCGGAGGGAATCTATGGCTACACCTTC; CDR3: CASSLAEGIYGYTF
J: TRBJ1-5; V: TRBV28; D: TRBD1; size: once; DNA: TGTGCCAGCATGCCCCGGGACAGATTCTATAGCAATCAGCCCCAGCATTTT; CDR3: CASMPRDRFYSNQPQHF
J: TRBJ1-2; V: TRBV4-1; D: TRBD1; size: .; DNA: TGCGCCAGCAGCCAAGGGGACAGGTATTCTTATGGCTACACCTTC; CDR3: CASSQGDRYSYGYTF
J: TRBJ2-1; V: TRBV7-8; D: TRBD2; size: .; DNA: TGTGCCAGCACCCAACGAGGACTAGCGGGGGCAGCCTACAATGAGCAGTTCTTC; CDR3: CASTQRGLAGAAYNEQFF
J: TRBJ2-3; V: TRBV6-1; D: TRBD2; size: .; DNA: TGTGCCAGCACCATTAGCGGGGGGACAGATACGCAGTATTTT; CDR3: CASTISGGTDTQYF
J: TRBJ2-7; V: TRBV7-2; D: .; size: .; DNA: TGTGCCAGCAGCTTAGGGGCGCGGGAATACGAGCAGTACTTC; CDR3: CASSLGAREYEQYF
J: TRBJ2-7; V: TRBV11-2; D: .; size: .; DNA: TGTGCCAGCAGCTTAGCAGGGAACGAGCAGTACTTC; CDR3: CASSLAGNEQYF
J: TRBJ2-1; V: TRBV5-5; D: .; size: .; DNA: TGTGCCAGCAGCCCACAGGGCTACAATGAGCAGTTCTTC; CDR3: CASSPQGYNEQFF
J: TRBJ1-2; V: TRBV28; D: .; size: few; DNA: TGTGCCAGCAGGATGGACAATAACTATGGCTACACCTTC; CDR3: CASRMDNNYGYTF
J: TRBJ1-1; V: TRBV7-6; D: .; size: few; DNA: TGTGCCAGCAGCTTAGACAGGGTCACTGAAGCTTTCTTT; CDR3: CASSLDRVTEAFF
J: TRBJ2-1; V: TRBV18; D: TRBD2; size: .; DNA: TGTGCCAGCTCACCACGAGTGGGGGCGGGGACAAAGCGGGGGATTTACAATGAGCAGTTCTTC; CDR3: CASSPRVGAGTKRGIYNEQFF
J: TRBJ1-1; V: TRBV18; D: .; size: once; DNA: TGTGCCAGCTCGCATGGCCTCAGGGGAGTCACTGAAGCTTTCTTT; CDR3: CASSHGLRGVTEAFF
J: TRBJ1-1; V: TRBV9; D: .; size: .; DNA: TGTGCCAGCAGCGTAGGAACAGCAAATAAGAACACTGAAGCTTTCTTT; CDR3: CASSVGTANKNTEAFF
J: TRBJ2-7; V: TRBV7-3; D: TRBD1; size: .; DNA: TGTGCCAGCAGCACCGGACAGGGAACATCTTACGAGCAGTACTTC; CDR3: CASSTGQGTSYEQYF
J: TRBJ2-3; V: TRBV6-5; D: .; size: .; DNA: TGTGCCAGCAGGGACCTGATGCAGGGGCGAGATACGCAGTATTTT; CDR3: CASRDLMQGRDTQYF
J: TRBJ1-1; V: TRBV2; D: .; size: .; DNA: TGTGCCAGCAGTAGACCGGGAGGCACTGAAGCTTTCTTT; CDR3: CASSRPGGTEAFF
J: TRBJ2-2; V: TRBV7-9; D: .; size: .; DNA: TGTGCCAGCAGCTTCCCCCCTGGCGGGACGTACACCGGGGAGCTGTTTTTT; CDR3: CASSFPPGGTYTGELFF
J: TRBJ1-3; V: TRBV19; D: TRBD1; size: .; DNA: TGTGCCAGTAGTAAGACAGGGACTGGAAACACCATATATTTT; CDR3: CASSKTGTGNTIYF
J: TRBJ2-2; V: TRBV5-4; D: TRBD2; size: .; DNA: TGTGCCAGCAGCTCCCCACTAGCGGGCAGCACCGGGGAGCTGTTTTTT; CDR3: CASSSPLAGSTGELFF